The rows below give T cell receptor beta chains drawn from one sample of a study of shared clonotypes between healthy human individuals. Profiled with immunoSEQ multiplex PCR; TCRdb holds only in-frame clones, not every one. The table has 600,000 to 750,000 clones, 72% seen once. Source material: memory CD4+ T cells sorted from blood. The source of these receptors is a woman in her twenties or thirties in good health. Each CDR3 is given with its conserved first and last residue. D genes are given only for firm matches. Only some rows state a clone size, as once, few, many or a class for expanded clones.

TRBJ1-5 - few TRBV11-1 14 CASSSTGANQPQHF TGTGCCAGCAGCTCGACAGGCGCTAATCAGCCCCAGCATTTT
TRBJ2-6 - once TRBV4-1 19 CASSHYSAGTFSGANVLTF TGCGCCAGCAGCCATTACTCGGCAGGTACCTTCTCTGGGGCCAACGTCCTGACTTTC
TRBJ1-2 - few TRBV19 16 CASSPARGLSNYGYTF TGTGCCAGTAGTCCCGCCAGGGGACTCTCTAACTATGGCTACACCTTC
TRBJ2-7 TRBD2 - TRBV5-1 14 CASSPPSGTYEQYF TGCGCCAGCAGCCCACCGAGCGGGACCTACGAGCAGTACTTC
TRBJ2-3 - - TRBV9 12 CASSSNGDTQYF TGTGCCAGCAGCTCGAATGGGGATACGCAGTATTTT
TRBJ2-3 TRBD2 - TRBV5-4 16 CASSLTSGASTDTQYF TGTGCCAGCAGCCTCACTAGCGGGGCTAGCACAGATACGCAGTATTTT
TRBJ2-7 - - TRBV19 16 CASSIYSTGLSYEQYF TGTGCCAGTAGTATTTATTCGACAGGACTCTCCTACGAGCAGTACTTC
TRBJ2-1 TRBD2 - TRBV11-2 15 CASSRSGTSYNEQFF TGTGCCAGCAGCCGTAGCGGGACCTCCTACAATGAGCAGTTCTTC
TRBJ2-7 - - TRBV19 14 CASSIAGATYEQYF TGTGCCAGTAGTATAGCTGGGGCTACCTACGAGCAGTACTTC
TRBJ1-4 TRBD1 - TRBV7-9 17 CASSAGDRGGNNEKLFF TGTGCCAGCAGCGCCGGGGACAGGGGCGGAAATAATGAAAAACTGTTTTTT
TRBJ1-4 TRBD1 - TRBV6-5 15 CASSPRRDRAEKLFF TGTGCCAGCAGTCCAAGACGGGACAGGGCGGAAAAACTGTTTTTT
TRBJ1-5 - - TRBV27 15 CASSLFVGAGQPQHF TGTGCCAGCAGTTTATTCGTTGGGGCAGGTCAGCCCCAGCATTTT
TRBJ2-1 TRBD2 - TRBV7-8 16 CASSLIAGIGGNEQFF TGTGCCAGCAGCTTAATAGCGGGGATTGGGGGCAATGAGCAGTTCTTC
TRBJ1-5 - few TRBV30 12 CAWSRGLKPQHF TGTGCCTGGAGTCGCGGACTAAAGCCCCAGCATTTT
TRBJ2-3 TRBD1 many TRBV19 15 CATNRRGQSTDTQYF TGTGCCACAAATCGCAGGGGACAGAGCACAGATACGCAGTATTTT
TRBJ1-2 - once TRBV28 17 CASSWGRRRFPNYGYTF TGTGCCAGCAGCTGGGGGCGTAGGAGGTTTCCAAACTATGGCTACACCTTC
TRBJ2-3 - - TRBV20-1 10 CSARADTQYF TGCAGTGCTAGGGCCGATACGCAGTATTTT
TRBJ1-5 - - TRBV27 13 CASRRREDQPQHF TGTGCCAGCAGGAGGAGGGAGGACCAGCCCCAGCATTTT
TRBJ1-5 - - TRBV10-3 15 CAIGSRDKLHQPQHF TGTGCCATCGGTAGCCGGGACAAACTTCATCAGCCCCAGCATTTT
TRBJ1-4 - - TRBV14 16 CASSQVGATTNEKLFF TGTGCCAGCAGCCAAGTCGGGGCCACAACTAATGAAAAACTGTTTTTT
TRBJ2-3 TRBD2 - TRBV6-6 16 CASRGTSGRLPDTQYF TGTGCCAGCAGAGGAACTAGCGGGAGGTTACCAGATACGCAGTATTTT
TRBJ2-5 - - TRBV5-1 13 CASSATLRETQYF TGCGCCAGCAGCGCGACACTACGAGAGACCCAGTACTTC